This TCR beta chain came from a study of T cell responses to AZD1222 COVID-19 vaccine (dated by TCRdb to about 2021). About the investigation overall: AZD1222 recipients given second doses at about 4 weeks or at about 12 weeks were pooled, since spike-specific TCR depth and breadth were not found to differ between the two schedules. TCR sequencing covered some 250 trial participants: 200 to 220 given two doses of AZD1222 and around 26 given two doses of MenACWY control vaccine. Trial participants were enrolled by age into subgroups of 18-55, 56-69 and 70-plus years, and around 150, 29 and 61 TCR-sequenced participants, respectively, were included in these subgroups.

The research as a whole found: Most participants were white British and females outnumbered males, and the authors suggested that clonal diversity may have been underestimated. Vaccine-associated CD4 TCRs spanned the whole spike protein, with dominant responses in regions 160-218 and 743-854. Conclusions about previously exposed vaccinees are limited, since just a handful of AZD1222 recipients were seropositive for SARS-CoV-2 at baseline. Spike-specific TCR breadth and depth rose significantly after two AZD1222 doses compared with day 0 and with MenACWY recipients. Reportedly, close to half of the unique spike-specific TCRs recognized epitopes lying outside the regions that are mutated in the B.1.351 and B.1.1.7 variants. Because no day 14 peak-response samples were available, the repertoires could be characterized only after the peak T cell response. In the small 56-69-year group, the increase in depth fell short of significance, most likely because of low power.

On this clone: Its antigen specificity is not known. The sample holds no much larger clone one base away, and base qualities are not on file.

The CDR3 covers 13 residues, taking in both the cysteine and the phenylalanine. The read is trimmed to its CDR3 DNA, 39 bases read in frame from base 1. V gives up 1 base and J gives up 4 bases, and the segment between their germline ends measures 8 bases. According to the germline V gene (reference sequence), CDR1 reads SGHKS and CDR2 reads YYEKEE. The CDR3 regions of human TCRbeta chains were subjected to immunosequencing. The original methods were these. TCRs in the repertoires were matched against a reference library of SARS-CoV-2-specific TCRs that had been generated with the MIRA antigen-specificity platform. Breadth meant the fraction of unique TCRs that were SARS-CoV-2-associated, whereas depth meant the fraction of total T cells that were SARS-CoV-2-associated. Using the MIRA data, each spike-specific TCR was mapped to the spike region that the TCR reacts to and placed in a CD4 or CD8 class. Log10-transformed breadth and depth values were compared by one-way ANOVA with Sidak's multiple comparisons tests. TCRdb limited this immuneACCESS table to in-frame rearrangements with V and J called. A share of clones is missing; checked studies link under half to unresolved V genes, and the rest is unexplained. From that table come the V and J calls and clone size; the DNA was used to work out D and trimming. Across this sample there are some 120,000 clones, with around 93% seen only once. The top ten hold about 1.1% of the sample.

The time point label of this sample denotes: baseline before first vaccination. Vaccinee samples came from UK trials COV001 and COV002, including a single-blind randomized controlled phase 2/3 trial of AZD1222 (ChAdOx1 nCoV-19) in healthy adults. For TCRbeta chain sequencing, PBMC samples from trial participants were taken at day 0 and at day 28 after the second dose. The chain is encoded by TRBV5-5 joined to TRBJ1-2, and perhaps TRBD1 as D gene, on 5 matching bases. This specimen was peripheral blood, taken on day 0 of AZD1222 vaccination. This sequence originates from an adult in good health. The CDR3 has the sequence CASSLWGVYGYTF. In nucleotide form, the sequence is TGTGCCAGCAGCTTGTGGGGGGTCTATGGCTACACCTTC.